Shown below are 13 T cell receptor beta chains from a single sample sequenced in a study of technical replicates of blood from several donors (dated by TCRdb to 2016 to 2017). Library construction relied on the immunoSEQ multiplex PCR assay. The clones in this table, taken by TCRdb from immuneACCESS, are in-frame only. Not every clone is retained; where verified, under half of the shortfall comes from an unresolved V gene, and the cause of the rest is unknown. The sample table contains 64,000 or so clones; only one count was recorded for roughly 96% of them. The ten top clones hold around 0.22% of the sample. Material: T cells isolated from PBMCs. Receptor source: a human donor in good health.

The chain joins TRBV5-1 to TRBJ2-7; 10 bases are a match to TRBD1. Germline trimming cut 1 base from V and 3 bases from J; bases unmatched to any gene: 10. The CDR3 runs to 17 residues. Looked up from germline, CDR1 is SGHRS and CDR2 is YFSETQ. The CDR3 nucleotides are TGCGCCAGCAGCTTGAGCCCGACAGGGGGCATGGGCTACGAGCAGTACTTC. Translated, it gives CASSLSPTGGMGYEQYF.

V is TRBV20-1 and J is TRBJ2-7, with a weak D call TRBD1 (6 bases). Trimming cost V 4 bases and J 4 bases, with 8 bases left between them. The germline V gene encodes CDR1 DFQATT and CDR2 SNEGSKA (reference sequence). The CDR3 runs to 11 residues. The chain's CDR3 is CSAIQGYEQYF. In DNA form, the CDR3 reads TGCAGTGCTATACAGGGTTACGAGCAGTACTTC.

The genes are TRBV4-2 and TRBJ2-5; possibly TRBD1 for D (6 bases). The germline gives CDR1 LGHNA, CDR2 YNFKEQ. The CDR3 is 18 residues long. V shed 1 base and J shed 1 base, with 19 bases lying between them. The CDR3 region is CASSQGGSQGPLQETQYF. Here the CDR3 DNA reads TGTGCCAGCAGCCAAGGGGGGTCACAGGGCCCCCTCCAAGAGACCCAGTACTTC.

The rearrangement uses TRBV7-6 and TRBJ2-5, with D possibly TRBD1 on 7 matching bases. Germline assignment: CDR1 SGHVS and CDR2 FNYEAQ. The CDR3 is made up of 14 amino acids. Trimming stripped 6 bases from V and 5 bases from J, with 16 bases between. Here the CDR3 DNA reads TGTGCCAGCAGACAAACCCAGGGGGGTGAGACCCAGTACTTC. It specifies CASRQTQGGETQYF. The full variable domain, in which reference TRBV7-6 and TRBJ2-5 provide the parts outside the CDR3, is GAGVSQSPRYKVTKRGQDVALRCDPISGHVSLYWYRQALGQGPEFLTYFNYEAQQDKSGLPNDRFSAERPEGSISTLTIQRTEQRDSAMYRCASRQTQGGETQYFGPGTRLLVL.

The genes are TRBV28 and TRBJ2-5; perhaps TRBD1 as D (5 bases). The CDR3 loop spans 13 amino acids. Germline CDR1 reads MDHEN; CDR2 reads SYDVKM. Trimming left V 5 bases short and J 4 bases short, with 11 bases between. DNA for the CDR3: TGTGCCAGCAGTCCGCTAGGGGCAGAGACCCAGTACTTC. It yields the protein CASSPLGAETQYF.

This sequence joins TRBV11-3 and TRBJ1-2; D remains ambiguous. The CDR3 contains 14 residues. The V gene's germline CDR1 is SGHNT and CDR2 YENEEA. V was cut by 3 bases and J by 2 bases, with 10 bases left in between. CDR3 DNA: TGTGCCAGCAGCTTTCGGGGTGCGAACTATGGCTACACCTTC. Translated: CASSFRGANYGYTF.

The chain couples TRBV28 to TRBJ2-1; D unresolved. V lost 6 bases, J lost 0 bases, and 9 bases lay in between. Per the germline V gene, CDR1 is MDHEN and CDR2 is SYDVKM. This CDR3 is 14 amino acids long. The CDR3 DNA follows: TGTGCCAGCAGCCGAGAGAGCTCCTACAATGAGCAGTTCTTC. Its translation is CASSRESSYNEQFF.

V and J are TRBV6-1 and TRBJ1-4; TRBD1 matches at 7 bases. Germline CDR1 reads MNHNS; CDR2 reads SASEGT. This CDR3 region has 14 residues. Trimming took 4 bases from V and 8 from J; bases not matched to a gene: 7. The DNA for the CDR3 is TGTGCCAGCAGTGGACAGGGAGGCTCCGAAAAACTGTTTTTT. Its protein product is CASSGQGGSEKLFF.

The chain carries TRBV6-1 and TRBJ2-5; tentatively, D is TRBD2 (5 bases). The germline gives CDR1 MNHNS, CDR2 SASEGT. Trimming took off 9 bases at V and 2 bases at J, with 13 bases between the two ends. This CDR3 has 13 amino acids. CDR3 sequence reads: CASWTGYQETQYF. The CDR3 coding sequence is TGTGCCAGTTGGACTGGGTATCAAGAGACCCAGTACTTC.

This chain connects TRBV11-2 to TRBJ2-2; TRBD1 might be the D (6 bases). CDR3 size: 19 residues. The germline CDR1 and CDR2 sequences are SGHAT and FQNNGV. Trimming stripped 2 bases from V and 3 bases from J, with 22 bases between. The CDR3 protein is CASSLMGITTGMYTGELFF. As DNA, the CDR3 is TGTGCCAGCAGCTTAATGGGGATAACAACAGGGATGTACACCGGGGAGCTGTTTTTT.

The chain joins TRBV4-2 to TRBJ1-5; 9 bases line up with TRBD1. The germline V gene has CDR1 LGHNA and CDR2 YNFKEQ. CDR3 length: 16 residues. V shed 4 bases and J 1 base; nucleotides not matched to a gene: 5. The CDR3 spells CASSLRTGVSNQPQHF. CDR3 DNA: TGTGCCAGCAGCCTCCGGACAGGGGTGAGCAATCAGCCCCAGCATTTT.

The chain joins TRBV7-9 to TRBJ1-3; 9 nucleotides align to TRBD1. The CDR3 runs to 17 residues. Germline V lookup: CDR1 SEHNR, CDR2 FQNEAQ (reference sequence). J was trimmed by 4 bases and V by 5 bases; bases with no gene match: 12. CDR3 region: CASSRGPGTGSGNTIYF. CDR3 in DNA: TGTGCCAGCAGCCGGGGGCCCGGGACAGGGTCAGGAAACACCATATATTTT.

The CDR3 coding sequence is TGTGCCAGCCGAGCGGGGAGCGCTGAAGCTTTCTTT. Translation gives CASRAGSAEAFF. The rearrangement uses TRBV7-9 and TRBJ1-1; D is uncertain. This CDR3 region has 12 residues. Germline lookup yields CDR1 SEHNR and CDR2 FQNEAQ (reference sequence). V shed 8 bases and J shed 6 bases, with 13 bases lying between them.